These T cell receptor beta chains were read from a single sample in a study of identical twins' blood T cells. TCRdb processed the 5' RACE reads anew with MiXCR; each CDR3 protein has one entry. This sample has 300,000 to 400,000 distinct CDR3 sequences, with roughly 28% found just once. Sequencing input: PBMCs. The source of these receptors is a woman between 18 and 55 years old in good health. CDR3s include the opening cysteine and the closing phenylalanine or tryptophan. Each record gives: V gene, J gene, CDR3 protein.

V gene: TRBV2; J gene: TRBJ1-5; CDR3 protein: CASSVQGGLNQPQHF
V gene: TRBV18; J gene: TRBJ2-4; CDR3 protein: CASSSDSQNIQYF
V gene: TRBV7-8; J gene: TRBJ1-1; CDR3 protein: CASTNSVEGKTEAFF
V gene: TRBV29-1; J gene: TRBJ1-5; CDR3 protein: CSVEIGQGTYQPQHF
V gene: TRBV7-9; J gene: TRBJ2-1; CDR3 protein: CASSSSYGLFIDEQFF
V gene: TRBV2; J gene: TRBJ1-3; CDR3 protein: CASSIDRGGDTIYF
V gene: TRBV7-4; J gene: TRBJ2-1; CDR3 protein: CASSLAPRQFF
V gene: TRBV7-9; J gene: TRBJ2-1; CDR3 protein: CASRADEQFF
V gene: TRBV12-3/TRBV12-4; J gene: TRBJ1-4; CDR3 protein: CASSFMDGEKLFF
V gene: TRBV27; J gene: TRBJ1-6; CDR3 protein: CASSPPRSSSYNSPLHF
V gene: TRBV20-1; J gene: TRBJ1-1; CDR3 protein: CSAGDSGRTEAFF
V gene: TRBV29-1; J gene: TRBJ1-1; CDR3 protein: CSVVARGRNTEAFF
V gene: TRBV4-3; J gene: TRBJ1-5; CDR3 protein: CASSPRFDQPQHF
V gene: TRBV30; J gene: TRBJ1-1; CDR3 protein: CAWSSGSFRTEAFF
V gene: TRBV4-2; J gene: TRBJ2-7; CDR3 protein: CASSQDSSPTHF
V gene: TRBV19; J gene: TRBJ1-1; CDR3 protein: CASSLHGTGLNTEAFF
V gene: TRBV12-3/TRBV12-4; J gene: TRBJ1-1; CDR3 protein: CASSLGYLTEAFF
V gene: TRBV9; J gene: TRBJ2-1; CDR3 protein: CASSVAGGMVNEQFF
V gene: TRBV6-5; J gene: TRBJ2-4; CDR3 protein: CASSDLAGGNNIQYF
V gene: TRBV20-1; J gene: TRBJ1-1; CDR3 protein: CSARRGMNTEAFF
V gene: TRBV24-1; J gene: TRBJ2-2; CDR3 protein: CATSPRENTGELFF
V gene: TRBV27; J gene: TRBJ2-2; CDR3 protein: CASSSGLENTGELFF
V gene: TRBV6-5; J gene: TRBJ2-3; CDR3 protein: CASRGPVHGVDTQYF
V gene: TRBV29-1; J gene: TRBJ1-1; CDR3 protein: CSANEGRMNTEAFF
V gene: TRBV20-1; J gene: TRBJ1-1; CDR3 protein: CSAVIRDRGFAEAFF
V gene: TRBV7-2; J gene: TRBJ1-6; CDR3 protein: CTSSSEFSPLHF
V gene: TRBV20-1; J gene: TRBJ1-1; CDR3 protein: CSALEQGKSNTEAFF
V gene: TRBV29-1; J gene: TRBJ2-3; CDR3 protein: CSVVAPPGTDTQYF
V gene: TRBV20-1; J gene: TRBJ1-1; CDR3 protein: CSAGGGLNTEAFF
V gene: TRBV28; J gene: TRBJ2-7; CDR3 protein: CASVQGNGHEQYF
V gene: TRBV6-2/TRBV6-3; J gene: TRBJ2-7; CDR3 protein: CASSFRDRYSYEQYF
V gene: TRBV3-1; J gene: TRBJ1-2; CDR3 protein: CASSQGGRPYGYTF
V gene: TRBV7-2; J gene: TRBJ2-1; CDR3 protein: CANTHWGGSSYNEQFF
V gene: TRBV29-1; J gene: TRBJ2-3; CDR3 protein: CSVSRGPPEDTQYF
V gene: TRBV20-1; J gene: TRBJ1-2; CDR3 protein: CSASLDRGVRYGYTF
V gene: TRBV15; J gene: TRBJ2-1; CDR3 protein: CATSRERSYNEQFF
V gene: TRBV12-3/TRBV12-4; J gene: TRBJ1-1; CDR3 protein: CASIKTGENTEAFF
V gene: TRBV2; J gene: TRBJ1-2; CDR3 protein: CASSLTVLDYGYTF
V gene: TRBV2; J gene: TRBJ2-5; CDR3 protein: CASSPEGKTQYF
V gene: TRBV2; J gene: TRBJ1-6; CDR3 protein: CASRQGRSPKDSPLHF
V gene: TRBV6-2/TRBV6-3; J gene: TRBJ1-4; CDR3 protein: CASSLWGYRVSSGEETNEKLFF
V gene: TRBV2; J gene: TRBJ1-4; CDR3 protein: CASRREATNEKLFF
V gene: TRBV7-9; J gene: TRBJ2-5; CDR3 protein: CASSPRDASSQETQYF
V gene: TRBV2; J gene: TRBJ2-7; CDR3 protein: CASTPPRAPYEQYF
V gene: TRBV20-1; J gene: TRBJ2-6; CDR3 protein: CSARAPNSGANVLTF
V gene: TRBV10-3; J gene: TRBJ1-2; CDR3 protein: CAISQGDYGYTF
V gene: TRBV5-6; J gene: TRBJ2-1; CDR3 protein: CASSLFRDYYNEQFF
V gene: TRBV27; J gene: TRBJ1-1; CDR3 protein: CASSRSPDGSTEAFF
V gene: TRBV3-1; J gene: TRBJ1-1; CDR3 protein: CASSHWDRNTEAFF
V gene: TRBV15; J gene: TRBJ1-5; CDR3 protein: CATGQANQPQHF
V gene: TRBV4-3; J gene: TRBJ2-1; CDR3 protein: CASSQDGGGSREQFF
V gene: TRBV19; J gene: TRBJ2-1; CDR3 protein: CASSLRWTSGSSGLEQFF